This T cell receptor (beta chain) was sequenced for a study of blood T cell repertoires in COVID-19. On the study more broadly: The United States, Italy and Spain provided the acute and convalescent COVID-19 samples. T cells, B-cell-depleted T cells, or PBMCs supplied cDNA or gDNA.

CDR1 is SEHNR and CDR2 is FQNEAQ in the germline V gene (reference sequence). V was clipped by 5 bases and J by 1 base, with 11 bases between them. This CDR3 is 14 amino acids long. In the authors' workflow: Reference gene primer amplification gave nucleated cell count estimates. Assay: immunoSEQ multiplex PCR; the TCRdb copy retains only in-frame clones and omits some. The V and J calls and the clone size are those of that table, but D and trimming were determined from the DNA. This sample has 35,000 to 40,000 clones, with roughly 80% found just once. The source of this sequence is a man older than 75 with active or convalescent COVID-19. V is TRBV7-9 and J is TRBJ2-5, with D possibly being TRBD1 (6 bases). The sequencing sample was made of peripheral blood. The CDR3 reads CASSIDRRQETQYF. As DNA, the CDR3 is TGTGCCAGCAGCATAGACAGGCGCCAAGAGACCCAGTACTTC.